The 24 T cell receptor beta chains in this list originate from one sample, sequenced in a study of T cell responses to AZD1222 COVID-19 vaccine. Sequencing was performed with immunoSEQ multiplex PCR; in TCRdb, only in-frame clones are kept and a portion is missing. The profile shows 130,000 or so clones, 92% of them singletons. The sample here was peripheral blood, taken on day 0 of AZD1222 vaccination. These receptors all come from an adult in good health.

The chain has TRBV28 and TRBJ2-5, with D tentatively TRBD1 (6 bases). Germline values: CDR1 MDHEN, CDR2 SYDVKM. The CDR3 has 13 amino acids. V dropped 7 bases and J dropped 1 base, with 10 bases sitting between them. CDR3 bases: TGTGCCAGCACTCAGGGGATCCAAGAGACCCAGTACTTC. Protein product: CASTQGIQETQYF.

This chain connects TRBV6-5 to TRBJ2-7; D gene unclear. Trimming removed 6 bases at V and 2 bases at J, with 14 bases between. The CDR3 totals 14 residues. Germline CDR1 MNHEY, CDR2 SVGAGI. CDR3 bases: TGTGCCAGCAGCGGCGGTCCTCAGGCCTACGAGCAGTACTTC. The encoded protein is CASSGGPQAYEQYF.

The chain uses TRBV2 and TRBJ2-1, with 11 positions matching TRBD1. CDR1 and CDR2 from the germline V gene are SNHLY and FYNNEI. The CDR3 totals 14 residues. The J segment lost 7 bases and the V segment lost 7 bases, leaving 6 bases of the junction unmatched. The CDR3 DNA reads TGTGCCAGCACCGTGGACAGGGGGCGAAATGAGCAGTTCTTC. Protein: CASTVDRGRNEQFF.

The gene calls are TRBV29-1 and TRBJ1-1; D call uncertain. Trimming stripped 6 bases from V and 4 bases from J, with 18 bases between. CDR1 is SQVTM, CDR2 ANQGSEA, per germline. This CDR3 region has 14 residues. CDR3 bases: TGCAGCGTCACCCGGGGAGGACTAGGCACTGAAGCTTTCTTT. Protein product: CSVTRGGLGTEAFF.

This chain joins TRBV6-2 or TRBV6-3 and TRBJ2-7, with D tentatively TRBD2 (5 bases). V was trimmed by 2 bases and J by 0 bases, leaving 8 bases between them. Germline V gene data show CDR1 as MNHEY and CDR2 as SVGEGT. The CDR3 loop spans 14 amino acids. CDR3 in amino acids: CASSYRGNSYEQYV. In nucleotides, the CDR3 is TGTGCCAGCAGTTACCGGGGAAACTCCTACGAGCAGTACGTC.

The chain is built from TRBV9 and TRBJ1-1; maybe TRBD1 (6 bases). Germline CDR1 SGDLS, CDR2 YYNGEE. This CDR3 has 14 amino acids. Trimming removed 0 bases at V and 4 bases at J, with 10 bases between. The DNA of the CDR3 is TGTGCCAGCAGCGTAGGAGGGGGGTTCACTGAAGCTTTCTTT. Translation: CASSVGGGFTEAFF.

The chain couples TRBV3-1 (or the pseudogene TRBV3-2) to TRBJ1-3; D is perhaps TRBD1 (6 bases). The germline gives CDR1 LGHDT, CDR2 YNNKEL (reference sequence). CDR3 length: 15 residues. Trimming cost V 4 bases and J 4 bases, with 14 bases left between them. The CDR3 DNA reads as TGTGCCAGCAGCCCCCCGAGGGGGTCGGGAAACACCATATATTTT. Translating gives CASSPPRGSGNTIYF.

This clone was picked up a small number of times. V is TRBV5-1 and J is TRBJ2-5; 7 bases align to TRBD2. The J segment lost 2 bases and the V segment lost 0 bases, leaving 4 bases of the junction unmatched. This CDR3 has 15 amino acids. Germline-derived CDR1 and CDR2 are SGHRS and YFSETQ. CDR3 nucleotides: TGCGCCAGCAGCTTGGGACGCGGGGGACAAGAGACCCAGTACTTC. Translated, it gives CASSLGRGGQETQYF.

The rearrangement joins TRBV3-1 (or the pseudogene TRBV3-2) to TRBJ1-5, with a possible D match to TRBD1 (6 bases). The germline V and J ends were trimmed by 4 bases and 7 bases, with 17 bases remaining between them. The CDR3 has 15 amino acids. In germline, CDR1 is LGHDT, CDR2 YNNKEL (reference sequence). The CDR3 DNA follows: TGTGCCAGCAGCCGCCGACAGGTGCGGGACCAGCCCCAGCATTTT. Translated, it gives CASSRRQVRDQPQHF.

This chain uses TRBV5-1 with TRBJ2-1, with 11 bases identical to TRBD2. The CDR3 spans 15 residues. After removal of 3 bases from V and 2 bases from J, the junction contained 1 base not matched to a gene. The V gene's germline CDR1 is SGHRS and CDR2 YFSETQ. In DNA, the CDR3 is TGCGCCAGCAGCTCGGGACTAGCGGCCTACAATGAGCAGTTCTTC. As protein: CASSSGLAAYNEQFF.

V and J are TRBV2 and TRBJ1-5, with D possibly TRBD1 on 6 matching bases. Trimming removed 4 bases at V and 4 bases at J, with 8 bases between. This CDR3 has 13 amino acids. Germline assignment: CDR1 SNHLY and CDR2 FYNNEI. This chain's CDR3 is CASSGTENQPQHF. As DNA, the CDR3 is TGTGCCAGCAGTGGGACAGAAAATCAGCCCCAGCATTTT. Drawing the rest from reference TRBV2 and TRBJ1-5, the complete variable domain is EPEVTQTPSHQVTQMGQEVILRCVPISNHLYFYWYRQILGQKVEFLVSFYNNEISEKSEIFDDQFSVERPDGSNFTLKIRSTKLEDSAMYFCASSGTENQPQHFGDGTRLSIL.

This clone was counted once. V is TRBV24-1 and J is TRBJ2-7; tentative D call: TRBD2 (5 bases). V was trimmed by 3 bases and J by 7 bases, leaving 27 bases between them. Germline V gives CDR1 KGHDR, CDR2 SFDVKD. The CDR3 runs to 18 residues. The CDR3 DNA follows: TGTGCCACCAGTGATCCGCGGGTGAGGACGTCGACTACTCAGGAGCAGTACGTC. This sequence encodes CATSDPRVRTSTTQEQYV.

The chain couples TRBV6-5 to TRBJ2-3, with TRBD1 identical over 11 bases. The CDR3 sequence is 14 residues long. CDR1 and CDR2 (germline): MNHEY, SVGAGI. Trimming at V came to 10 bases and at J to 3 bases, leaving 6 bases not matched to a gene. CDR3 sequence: CATSDRGRTDTQYF. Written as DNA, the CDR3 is TGTGCCACTTCGGACAGGGGGCGAACAGATACGCAGTATTTT.

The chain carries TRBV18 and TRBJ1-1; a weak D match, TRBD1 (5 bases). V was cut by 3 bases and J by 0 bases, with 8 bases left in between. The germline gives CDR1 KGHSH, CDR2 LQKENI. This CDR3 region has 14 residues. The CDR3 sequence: CASSPTAMNTEAFF. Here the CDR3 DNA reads TGTGCCAGCTCACCGACAGCCATGAACACTGAAGCTTTCTTT.

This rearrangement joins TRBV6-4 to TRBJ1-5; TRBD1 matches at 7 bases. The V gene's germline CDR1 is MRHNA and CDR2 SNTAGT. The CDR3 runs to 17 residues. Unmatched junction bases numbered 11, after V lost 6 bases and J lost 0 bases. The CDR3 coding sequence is TGTGCCAGCAGCGAGAGGGGGCGGAGGTATAGCAATCAGCCCCAGCATTTT. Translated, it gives CASSERGRRYSNQPQHF.

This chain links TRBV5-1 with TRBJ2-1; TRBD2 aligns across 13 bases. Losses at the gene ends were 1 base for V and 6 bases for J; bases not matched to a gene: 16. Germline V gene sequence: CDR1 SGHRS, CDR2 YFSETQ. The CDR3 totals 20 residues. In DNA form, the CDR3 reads TGCGCCAGCAGCTTGAGGACTAGCGGGGGCGTCCTGCCCACTGCCAATGAGCAGTTCTTC. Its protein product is CASSLRTSGGVLPTANEQFF.

CDR3 region: CASREGQNTGELFF. CDR3 coding DNA: TGTGCCAGCAGAGAGGGACAGAACACCGGGGAGCTGTTTTTT. This chain links TRBV25-1 with TRBJ2-2; possibly TRBD1 for D (6 bases). The germline V gene encodes CDR1 MGHDK and CDR2 SYGVNS. V lost 6 bases to trimming and J lost 1 base, with 9 bases between them. The CDR3 has 14 amino acids.

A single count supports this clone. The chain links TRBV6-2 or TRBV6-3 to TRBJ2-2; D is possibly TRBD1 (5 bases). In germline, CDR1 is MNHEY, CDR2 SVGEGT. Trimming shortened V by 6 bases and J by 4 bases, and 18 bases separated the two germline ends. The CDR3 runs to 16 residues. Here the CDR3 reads CASSRIIGQGTGELFF. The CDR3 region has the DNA TGTGCCAGCAGCCGTATCATAGGTCAGGGCACCGGGGAGCTGTTTTTT.

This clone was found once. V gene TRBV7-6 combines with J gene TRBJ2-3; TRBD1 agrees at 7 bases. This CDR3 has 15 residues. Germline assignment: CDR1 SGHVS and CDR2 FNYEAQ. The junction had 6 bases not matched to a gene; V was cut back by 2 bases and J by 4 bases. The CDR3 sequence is CASSLRDGTADTQYF. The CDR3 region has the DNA TGTGCCAGCAGCTTAAGGGACGGGACAGCAGATACGCAGTATTTT.

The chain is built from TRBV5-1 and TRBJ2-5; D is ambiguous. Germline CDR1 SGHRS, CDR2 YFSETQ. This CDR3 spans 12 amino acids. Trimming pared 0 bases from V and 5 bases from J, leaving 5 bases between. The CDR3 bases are TGCGCCAGCAGCTTGGCCAAGGAGACCCAGTACTTC. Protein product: CASSLAKETQYF.

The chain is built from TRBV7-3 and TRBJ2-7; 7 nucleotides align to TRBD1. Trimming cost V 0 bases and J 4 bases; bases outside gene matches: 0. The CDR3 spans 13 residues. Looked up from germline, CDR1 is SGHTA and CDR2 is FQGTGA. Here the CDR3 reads CASSLTQGYEQYF. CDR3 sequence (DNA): TGTGCCAGCAGCTTAACACAGGGGTACGAGCAGTACTTC. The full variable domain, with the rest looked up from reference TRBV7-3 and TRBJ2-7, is GAGVSQTPSNKVTEKGKYVELRCDPISGHTALYWYRQSLGQGPEFLIYFQGTGAADDSGLPNDRFFAVRPEGSVSTLKIQRTERGDSAVYLCASSLTQGYEQYFGPGTRLTVT.

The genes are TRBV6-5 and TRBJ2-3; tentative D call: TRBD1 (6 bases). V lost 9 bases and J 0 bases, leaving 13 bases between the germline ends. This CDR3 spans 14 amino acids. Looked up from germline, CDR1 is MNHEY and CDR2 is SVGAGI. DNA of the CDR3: TGTGCCAGTCAGACAGGTCTAAGCACAGATACGCAGTATTTT. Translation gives CASQTGLSTDTQYF.

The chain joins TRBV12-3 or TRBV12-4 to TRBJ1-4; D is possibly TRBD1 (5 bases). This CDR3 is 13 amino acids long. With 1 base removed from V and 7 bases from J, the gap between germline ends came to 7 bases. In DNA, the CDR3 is TGTGCCAGCAGTTTAGATAGGGGTGAAAAACTGTTTTTT. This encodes CASSLDRGEKLFF.

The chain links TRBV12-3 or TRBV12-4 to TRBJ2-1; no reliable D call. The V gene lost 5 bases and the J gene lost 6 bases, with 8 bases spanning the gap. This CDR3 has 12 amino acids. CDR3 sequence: CASSTRGNEQFF. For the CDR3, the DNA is TGTGCCAGCAGTACCAGAGGCAATGAGCAGTTCTTC.